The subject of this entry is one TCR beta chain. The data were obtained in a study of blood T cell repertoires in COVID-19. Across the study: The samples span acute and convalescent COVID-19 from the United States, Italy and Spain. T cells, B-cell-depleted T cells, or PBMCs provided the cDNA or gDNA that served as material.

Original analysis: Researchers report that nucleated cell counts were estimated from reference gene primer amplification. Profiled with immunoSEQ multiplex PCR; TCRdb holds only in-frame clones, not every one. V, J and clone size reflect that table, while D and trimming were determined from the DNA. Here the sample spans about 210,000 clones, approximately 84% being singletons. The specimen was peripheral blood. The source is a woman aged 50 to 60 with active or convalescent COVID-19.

The CDR3, as DNA: TGTGCCAGCAGCTTTGGGCTCCAGCATTTT. Residues: CASSFGLQHF. The chain couples TRBV11-2 to TRBJ1-5; D unresolved. CDR1 and CDR2 from the germline V gene are SGHAT and FQNNGV. V shed 3 bases and J shed 12 bases, with 6 bases lying between them. The CDR3 spans 10 residues.